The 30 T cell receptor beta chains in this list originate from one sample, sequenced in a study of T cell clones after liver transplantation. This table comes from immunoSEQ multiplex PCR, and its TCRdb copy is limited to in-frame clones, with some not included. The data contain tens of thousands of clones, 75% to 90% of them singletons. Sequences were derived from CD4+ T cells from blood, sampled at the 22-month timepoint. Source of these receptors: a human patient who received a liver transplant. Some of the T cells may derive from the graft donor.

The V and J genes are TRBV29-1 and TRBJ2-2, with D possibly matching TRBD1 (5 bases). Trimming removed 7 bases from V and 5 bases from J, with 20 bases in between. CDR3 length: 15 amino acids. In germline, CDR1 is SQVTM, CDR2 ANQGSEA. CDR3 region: CSAKPTGKSTGELFF. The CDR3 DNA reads TGCAGCGCCAAACCCACAGGAAAAAGTACCGGGGAGCTGTTTTTT.

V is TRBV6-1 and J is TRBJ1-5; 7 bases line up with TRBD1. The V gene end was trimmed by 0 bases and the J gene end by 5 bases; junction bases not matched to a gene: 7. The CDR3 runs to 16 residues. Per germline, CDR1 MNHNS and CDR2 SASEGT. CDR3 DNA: TGTGCCAGCAGTGAAGCGCGACAGGGTGGTTATCAGCCCCAGCATTTT. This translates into CASSEARQGGYQPQHF.

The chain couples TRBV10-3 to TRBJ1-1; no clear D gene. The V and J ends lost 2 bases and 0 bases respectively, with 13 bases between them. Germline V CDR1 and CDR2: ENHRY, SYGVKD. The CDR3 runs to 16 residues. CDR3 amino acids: CAISETGRAMNTEAFF. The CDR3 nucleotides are TGTGCCATCAGTGAGACGGGAAGGGCTATGAACACTGAAGCTTTCTTT.

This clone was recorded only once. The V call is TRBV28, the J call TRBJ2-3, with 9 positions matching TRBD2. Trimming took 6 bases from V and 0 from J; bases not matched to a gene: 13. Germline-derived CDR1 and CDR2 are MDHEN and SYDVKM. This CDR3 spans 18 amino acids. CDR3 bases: TGTGCCAGCAGACCATCCAGCGGGAGGTGGGATAGCACAGATACGCAGTATTTT. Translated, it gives CASRPSSGRWDSTDTQYF. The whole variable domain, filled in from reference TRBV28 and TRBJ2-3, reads DVKVTQSSRYLVKRTGEKVFLECVQDMDHENMFWYRQDPGLGLRLIYFSYDVKMKEKGDIPEGYSVSREKKERFSLILESASTNQTSMYLCASRPSSGRWDSTDTQYFGPGTRLTVL.

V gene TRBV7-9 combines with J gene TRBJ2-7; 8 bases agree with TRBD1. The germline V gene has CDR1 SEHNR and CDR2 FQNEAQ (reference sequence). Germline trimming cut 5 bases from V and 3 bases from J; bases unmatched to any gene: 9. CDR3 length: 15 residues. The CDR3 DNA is TGTGCCAGCAGCCTAACAGGGGGGACCCTCTACGAGCAGTACTTC. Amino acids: CASSLTGGTLYEQYF.

CDR3 residues: CASSLSWGDGTGELFF. For the CDR3, the DNA is TGTGCCAGCAGCTTATCATGGGGTGATGGCACCGGGGAGCTGTTTTTT. The chain employs TRBV11-3 and TRBJ2-2; D call uncertain. Trimming took off 2 bases at V and 4 bases at J, with 14 bases between the two ends. The CDR3 is 16 residues long. Germline V gene sequence: CDR1 SGHNT, CDR2 YENEEA. Combining the CDR3 with reference TRBV11-3 and TRBJ2-2 gives the whole variable domain EAGVVQSPRYKIIEKKQPVAFWCNPISGHNTLYWYLQNLGQGPELLIRYENEEAVDDSQLPKDRFSAERLKGVDSTLKIQPAELGDSAVYLCASSLSWGDGTGELFFGEGSRLTVL.

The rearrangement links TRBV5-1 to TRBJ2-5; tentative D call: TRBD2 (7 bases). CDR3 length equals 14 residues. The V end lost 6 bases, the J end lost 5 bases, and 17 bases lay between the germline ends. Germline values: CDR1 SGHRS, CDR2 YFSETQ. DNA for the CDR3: TGCGCCAGCAAAGAGGGGGGGCCAGAGGAGACCCAGTACTTC. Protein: CASKEGGPEETQYF.

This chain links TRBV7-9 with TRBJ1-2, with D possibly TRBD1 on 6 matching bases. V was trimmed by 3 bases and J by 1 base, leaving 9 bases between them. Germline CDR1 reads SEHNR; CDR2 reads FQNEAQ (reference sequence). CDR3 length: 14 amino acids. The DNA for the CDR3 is TGTGCCAGCAGCTTGCAAGGGGGTAACTATGGCTACACCTTC. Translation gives CASSLQGGNYGYTF.

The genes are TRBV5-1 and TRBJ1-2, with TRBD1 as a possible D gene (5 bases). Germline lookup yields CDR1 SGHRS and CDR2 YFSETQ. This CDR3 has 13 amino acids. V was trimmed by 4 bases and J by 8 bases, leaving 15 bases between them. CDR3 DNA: TGCGCCAGCAGCGTGAACCCAGGGTACGGCTACACCTTC. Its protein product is CASSVNPGYGYTF.

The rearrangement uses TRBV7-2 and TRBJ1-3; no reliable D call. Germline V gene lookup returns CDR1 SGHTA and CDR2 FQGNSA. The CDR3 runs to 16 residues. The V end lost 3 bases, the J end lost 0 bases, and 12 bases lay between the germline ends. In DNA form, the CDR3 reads TGTGCCAGCAGCTTGAGCGGACTGAACTCTGGAAACACCATATATTTT. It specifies CASSLSGLNSGNTIYF.

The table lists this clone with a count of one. CDR3 coding DNA: TGCGCCAGCAGCCCCAACGGGCGGGAGAGCACAGATACGCAGTATTTT. Protein: CASSPNGRESTDTQYF. The rearrangement links TRBV5-1 to TRBJ2-3; 7 bases align to TRBD2. Trimming cost V 4 bases and J 0 bases; bases outside gene matches: 8. Germline V lookup: CDR1 SGHRS, CDR2 YFSETQ. The CDR3 runs 16 residues.

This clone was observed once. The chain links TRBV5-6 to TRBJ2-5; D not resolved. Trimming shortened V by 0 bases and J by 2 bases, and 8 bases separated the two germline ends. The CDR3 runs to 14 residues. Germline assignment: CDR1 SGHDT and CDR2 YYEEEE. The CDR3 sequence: CASSLVAVQETQYF. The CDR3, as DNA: TGTGCCAGCAGCTTGGTTGCGGTACAAGAGACCCAGTACTTC.

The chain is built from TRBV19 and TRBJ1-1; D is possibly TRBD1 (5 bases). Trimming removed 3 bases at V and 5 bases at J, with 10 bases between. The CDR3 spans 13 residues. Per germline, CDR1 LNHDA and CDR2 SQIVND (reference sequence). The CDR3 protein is CASSMVRGTEAFF. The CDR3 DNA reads TGTGCCAGTAGTATGGTCCGGGGGACTGAAGCTTTCTTT.

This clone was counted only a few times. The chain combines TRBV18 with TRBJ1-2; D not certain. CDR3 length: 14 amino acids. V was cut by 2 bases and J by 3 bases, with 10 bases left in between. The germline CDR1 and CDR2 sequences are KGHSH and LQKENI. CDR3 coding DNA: TGTGCCAGCTCACCATTGGGGTCGGACTATGGCTACACCTTC. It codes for CASSPLGSDYGYTF. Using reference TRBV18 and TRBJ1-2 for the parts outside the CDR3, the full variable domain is NAGVMQNPRHLVRRRGQEARLRCSPMKGHSHVYWYRQLPEEGLKFMVYLQKENIIDESGMPKERFSAEFPKEGPSILRIQQVVRGDSAAYFCASSPLGSDYGYTFGSGTRLTVV.

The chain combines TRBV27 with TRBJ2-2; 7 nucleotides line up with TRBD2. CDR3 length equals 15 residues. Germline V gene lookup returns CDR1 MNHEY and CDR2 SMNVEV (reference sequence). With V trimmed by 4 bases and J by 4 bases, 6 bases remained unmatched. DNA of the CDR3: TGTGCCAGCAGTTGGGGAGGGCCCCGCACCGGGGAGCTGTTTTTT. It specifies CASSWGGPRTGELFF.

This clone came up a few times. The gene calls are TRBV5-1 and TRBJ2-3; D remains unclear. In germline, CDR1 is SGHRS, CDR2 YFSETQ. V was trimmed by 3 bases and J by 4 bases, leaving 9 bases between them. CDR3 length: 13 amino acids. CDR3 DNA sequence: TGCGCCAGCAGCTCTACAGTTTCAGATACGCAGTATTTT. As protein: CASSSTVSDTQYF.

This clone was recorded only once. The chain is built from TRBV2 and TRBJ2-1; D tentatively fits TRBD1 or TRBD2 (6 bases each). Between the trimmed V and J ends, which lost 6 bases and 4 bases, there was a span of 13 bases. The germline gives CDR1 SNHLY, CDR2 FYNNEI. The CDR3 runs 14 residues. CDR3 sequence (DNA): TGTGCCAGCAGCTCGACTAGGGGGTACAATGAGCAGTTCTTC. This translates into CASSSTRGYNEQFF. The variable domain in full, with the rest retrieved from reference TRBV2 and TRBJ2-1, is EPEVTQTPSHQVTQMGQEVILRCVPISNHLYFYWYRQILGQKVEFLVSFYNNEISEKSEIFDDQFSVERPDGSNFTLKIRSTKLEDSAMYFCASSSTRGYNEQFFGPGTRLTVL.

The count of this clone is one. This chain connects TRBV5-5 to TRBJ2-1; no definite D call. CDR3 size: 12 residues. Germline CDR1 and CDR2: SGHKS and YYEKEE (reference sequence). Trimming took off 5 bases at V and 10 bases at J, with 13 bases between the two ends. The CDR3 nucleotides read TGTGCCAGCAGGCTTGACCGGGCCGAGCAGTTCTTC. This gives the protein CASRLDRAEQFF.

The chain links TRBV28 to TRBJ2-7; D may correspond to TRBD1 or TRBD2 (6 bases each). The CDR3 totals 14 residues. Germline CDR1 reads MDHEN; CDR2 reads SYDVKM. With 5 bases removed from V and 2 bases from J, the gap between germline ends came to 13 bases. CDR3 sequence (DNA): TGTGCCAGCAGTAACCAGGGGACTCCCTACGAGCAGTACTTC. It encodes CASSNQGTPYEQYF.

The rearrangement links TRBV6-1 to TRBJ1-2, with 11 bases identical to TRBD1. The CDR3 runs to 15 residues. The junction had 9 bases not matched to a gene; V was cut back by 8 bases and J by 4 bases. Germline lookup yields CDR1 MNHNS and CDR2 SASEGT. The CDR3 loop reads CASFGQGAVGYGYTF. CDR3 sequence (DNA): TGTGCCAGCTTTGGACAGGGGGCGGTTGGCTATGGCTACACCTTC.

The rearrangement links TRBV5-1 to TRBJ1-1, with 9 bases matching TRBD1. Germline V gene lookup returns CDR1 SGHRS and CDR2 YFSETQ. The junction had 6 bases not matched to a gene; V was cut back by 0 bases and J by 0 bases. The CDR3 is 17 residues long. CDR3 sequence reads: CASSLVGTGRVNTEAFF. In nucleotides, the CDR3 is TGCGCCAGCAGCTTGGTGGGGACAGGGCGGGTGAACACTGAAGCTTTCTTT.

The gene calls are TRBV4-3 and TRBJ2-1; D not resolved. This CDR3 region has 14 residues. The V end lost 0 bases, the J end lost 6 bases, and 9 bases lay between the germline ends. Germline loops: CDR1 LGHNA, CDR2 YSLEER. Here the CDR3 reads CASSQELAPNEQFF. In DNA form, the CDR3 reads TGCGCCAGCAGCCAAGAGTTGGCCCCCAATGAGCAGTTCTTC.

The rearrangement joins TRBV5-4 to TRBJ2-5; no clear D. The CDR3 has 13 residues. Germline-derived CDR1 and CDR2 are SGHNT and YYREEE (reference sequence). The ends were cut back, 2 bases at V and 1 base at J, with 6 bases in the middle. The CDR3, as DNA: TGTGCCAGCAGCTTCTTTCCCCAAGAGACCCAGTACTTC. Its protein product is CASSFFPQETQYF.

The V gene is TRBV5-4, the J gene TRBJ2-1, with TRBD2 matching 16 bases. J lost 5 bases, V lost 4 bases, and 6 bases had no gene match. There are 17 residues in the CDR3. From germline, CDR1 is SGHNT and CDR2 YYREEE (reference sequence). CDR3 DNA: TGTGCCAGCAGCCCCGGGACTAGCGGGAGGGACGACAATGAGCAGTTCTTC. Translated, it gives CASSPGTSGRDDNEQFF.

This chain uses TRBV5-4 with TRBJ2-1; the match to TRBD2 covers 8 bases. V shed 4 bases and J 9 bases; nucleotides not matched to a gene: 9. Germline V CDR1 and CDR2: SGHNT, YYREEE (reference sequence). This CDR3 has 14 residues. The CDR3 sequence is CASSLGLAGSEQFF. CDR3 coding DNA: TGTGCCAGCAGCCTCGGACTAGCCGGGAGTGAGCAGTTCTTC.

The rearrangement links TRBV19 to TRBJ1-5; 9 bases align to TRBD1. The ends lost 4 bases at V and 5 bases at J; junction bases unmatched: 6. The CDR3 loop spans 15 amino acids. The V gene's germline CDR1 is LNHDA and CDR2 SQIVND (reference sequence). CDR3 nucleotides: TGTGCCAGTAGTAAGGGACAGGGAAGTTATCAGCCCCAGCATTTT. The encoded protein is CASSKGQGSYQPQHF.

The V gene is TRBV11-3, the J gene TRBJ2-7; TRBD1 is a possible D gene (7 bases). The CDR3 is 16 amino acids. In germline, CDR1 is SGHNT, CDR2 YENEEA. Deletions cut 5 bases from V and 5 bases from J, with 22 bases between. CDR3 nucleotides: TGTGCCAGCAGCCGAACTACAGGGGCTGGCGGGAACGAGCAGTACTTC. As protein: CASSRTTGAGGNEQYF. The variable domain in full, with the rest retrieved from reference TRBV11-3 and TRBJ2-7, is EAGVVQSPRYKIIEKKQPVAFWCNPISGHNTLYWYLQNLGQGPELLIRYENEEAVDDSQLPKDRFSAERLKGVDSTLKIQPAELGDSAVYLCASSRTTGAGGNEQYFGPGTRLTVT.

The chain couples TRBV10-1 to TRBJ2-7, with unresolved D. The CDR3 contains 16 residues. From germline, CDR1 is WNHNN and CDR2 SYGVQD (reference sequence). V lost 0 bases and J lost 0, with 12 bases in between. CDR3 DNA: TGCGCCAGCAGTGAGTCTTCAGTCACGAGCTCCTACGAGCAGTACTTC. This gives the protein CASSESSVTSSYEQYF.

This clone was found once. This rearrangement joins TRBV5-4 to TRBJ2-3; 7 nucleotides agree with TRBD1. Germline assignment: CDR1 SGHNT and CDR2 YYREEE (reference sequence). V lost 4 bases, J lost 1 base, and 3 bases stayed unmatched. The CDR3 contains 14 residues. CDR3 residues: CASSDQGGTDTQYF. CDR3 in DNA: TGTGCCAGCAGCGACCAGGGGGGCACAGATACGCAGTATTTT.

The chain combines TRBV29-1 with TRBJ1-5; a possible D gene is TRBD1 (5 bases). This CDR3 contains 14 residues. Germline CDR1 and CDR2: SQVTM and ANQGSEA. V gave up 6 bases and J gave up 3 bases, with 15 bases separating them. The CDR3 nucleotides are TGCAGCGTCTCCACCGGGACGGCCAATCAGCCCCAGCATTTT. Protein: CSVSTGTANQPQHF.